The 21 T cell receptor beta chains presented below share a single source sample, sequenced in a study of shared clonotypes between healthy human individuals. Naive CD8 cells were CD45RO-negative, positively selected for CCR7, excluding terminally differentiated effector memory CD45RA+ cells. Assay: immunoSEQ multiplex PCR; the TCRdb copy retains only in-frame clones and omits some. Among around 1,900,000 clones listed, roughly 93% were seen once. The sequenced sample consisted of naive CD8+ T cells from PBMCs. The receptors come from a man between 18 and 35 years old in good health. Some clones in this sample may be carry-over from other donors' samples.

This clone was seen a handful of times. The CDR3 DNA follows: TGTGCCATCAGTTCAGGACAGGACTATGGCTACACCTTC. Amino acid sequence: CAISSGQDYGYTF. The rearrangement links TRBV10-3 to TRBJ1-2; 7 positions match TRBD1. V lost 5 bases, J lost 3 bases, and 3 bases stayed unmatched. Germline CDR1 and CDR2: ENHRY and SYGVKD. The CDR3 is 13 residues long.

This clone showed up just once. This CDR3 reads CASSLRLAPTYEQYF. For the CDR3, the DNA is TGTGCCAGCAGCCTCAGACTAGCGCCCACCTACGAGCAGTACTTC. The J gene is TRBJ2-7, the V gene TRBV27, with 8 bases aligning to TRBD2. The CDR3 sequence is 15 residues long. V lost 6 bases to trimming and J lost 2 bases; unmatched junction nucleotides: 9. Germline V gene sequence: CDR1 MNHEY, CDR2 SMNVEV (reference sequence).

The chain employs TRBV28 and TRBJ2-7; a possible D gene is TRBD1 (6 bases). Germline V gene lookup returns CDR1 MDHEN and CDR2 SYDVKM. Trimming removed 1 base at V and 3 bases at J, with 10 bases between. This CDR3 contains 14 residues. DNA of the CDR3: TGTGCCAGCAGTTTATCGGTAGGGGGCTACGAGCAGTACTTC. Protein: CASSLSVGGYEQYF. Full variable domain (outside the CDR3, taken from reference TRBV28 and TRBJ2-7): DVKVTQSSRYLVKRTGEKVFLECVQDMDHENMFWYRQDPGLGLRLIYFSYDVKMKEKGDIPEGYSVSREKKERFSLILESASTNQTSMYLCASSLSVGGYEQYFGPGTRLTVT.

As regards this clone: Other nucleotide sequences in the sample specify the same CDR3. The genes are TRBV18 and TRBJ1-5, with TRBD1 as a possible D gene (5 bases). This CDR3 is built from 15 residues. V was shortened by 2 bases and J by 3 bases, with 11 bases between the two germline ends. Germline CDR1 reads KGHSH; CDR2 reads LQKENI. In DNA, the CDR3 is TGTGCCAGCTCACCATTACGGGGGGACAATCAGCCCCAGCATTTT. This gives the protein CASSPLRGDNQPQHF.

CDR3 region: CASKTSLSYNSPLHF. The CDR3 nucleotides are TGTGCCAGCAAAACGTCCCTCTCCTATAATTCACCCCTCCACTTT. V usage is TRBV2 and J usage is TRBJ1-6, with D hard to call. The V gene lost 7 bases and the J gene lost 0 bases, with 10 bases spanning the gap. CDR1 SNHLY and CDR2 FYNNEI come from the germline V gene. The CDR3 is made up of 15 amino acids.

CDR3 sequence reads: CASSLYGLANEQFF. The CDR3 DNA sequence: TGTGCCAGCAGTTTATACGGGCTAGCCAATGAGCAGTTCTTC. The rearrangement joins TRBV27 to TRBJ2-1; the D gene is possibly TRBD2 (5 bases). Germline CDR1 reads MNHEY; CDR2 reads SMNVEV (reference sequence). V was pared by 1 base and J by 6 bases, with 10 bases between. The CDR3 has 14 residues.

The chain uses TRBV7-9 and TRBJ1-1, with D tentatively TRBD1 (5 bases). Germline CDR1 and CDR2: SEHNR and FQNEAQ (reference sequence). The CDR3 totals 15 residues. V was shortened by 8 bases and J by 5 bases, with 21 bases between the two germline ends. CDR3 in amino acids: CASSPAAGQGTEAFF. Here the CDR3 DNA reads TGTGCCAGCTCCCCCGCGGCTGGGCAGGGTACTGAAGCTTTCTTT.

This chain links TRBV7-9 with TRBJ2-5, with D hard to call. The J call may be incorrect, as the DNA end agrees better with TRBJ2-7. The CDR3 has 15 amino acids. Germline CDR1 is SEHNR and CDR2 is FQNEAQ (reference sequence). DNA of the CDR3: TGTGCCAGCAGCTCCCGGGCCTCTGCGTCCTACGAGCAGTACTTC. Amino acid sequence: CASSSRASASYEQYF.

The rearrangement joins TRBV5-6 to TRBJ2-7; D is unresolved. Trimming removed 3 bases from V and 0 bases from J, with 4 bases in between. This CDR3 has 12 amino acids. CDR1 and CDR2 from the germline V gene are SGHDT and YYEEEE. The CDR3 sequence is CASSSNSYEQYF. CDR3 nucleotides: TGTGCCAGCAGCTCCAACTCCTACGAGCAGTACTTC.

The genes are TRBV11-2 and TRBJ2-7, with 13 nucleotides matching TRBD2. Germline V gene data show CDR1 as SGHAT and CDR2 as FQNNGV. Trimming removed 4 bases from V and 2 bases from J; junction bases left unmatched: 5. The CDR3 sequence is 16 residues long. For the CDR3, the DNA is TGTGCCAGCAGCTCCCGGACTAGCGGGGGCACCTACGAGCAGTACTTC. Amino acids: CASSSRTSGGTYEQYF.

The chain recombines TRBV28 with TRBJ2-6, with D perhaps matching TRBD1 (5 bases). The germline V gene has CDR1 MDHEN and CDR2 SYDVKM. This CDR3 region has 16 residues. The germline V and J ends were trimmed by 10 bases and 0 bases, with 16 bases remaining between them. For the CDR3, the DNA is TGTGCCACCTACAAGGGGCTGCTCTCTGGGGCCAACGTCCTGACTTTC. As protein: CATYKGLLSGANVLTF.

V usage is TRBV19 and J usage is TRBJ1-5, with D unresolved. V was trimmed by 9 bases and J by 0 bases, leaving 12 bases between them. The CDR3 is made up of 14 amino acids. CDR1 LNHDA and CDR2 SQIVND come from the germline V gene (reference sequence). The CDR3 nucleotides are TGTGCCAGCTCCTACTTCCTTAGCAATCAGCCCCAGCATTTT. Translation gives CASSYFLSNQPQHF.

V gene TRBV11-3 combines with J gene TRBJ2-7; 7 bases agree with TRBD1. The CDR3 loop spans 13 amino acids. V was clipped by 4 bases and J by 3 bases; unmatched bases: 3. The germline V gene encodes CDR1 SGHNT and CDR2 YENEEA. CDR3 in DNA: TGTGCCAGCAGCTGGGGACAGAACTACGAGCAGTACTTC. Residues: CASSWGQNYEQYF.

The chain recombines TRBV19 with TRBJ2-2, with D possibly being TRBD1 (6 bases). The CDR3 covers 15 residues. The V end was cut by 4 bases, the J end by 4 bases, with 13 bases between. The germline CDR1 and CDR2 sequences are LNHDA and SQIVND (reference sequence). CDR3 region: CASSTRQDFTGELFF. CDR3 nucleotides: TGTGCCAGTAGTACCAGACAGGATTTCACCGGGGAGCTGTTTTTT.

CDR3 bases: TGTGCCAGCAGCTTAGACGTGAACACTGAAGCTTTCTTT. Amino acid sequence: CASSLDVNTEAFF. This chain links TRBV7-7 with TRBJ1-1; unclear D gene. The CDR3 is 13 amino acids. V lost 1 base and J 0 bases, leaving 3 bases between the germline ends. Germline V lookup: CDR1 SSHAT, CDR2 FNYEAQ (reference sequence).

The J gene is TRBJ2-1, the V gene TRBV6-1, with D unclear. CDR1 and CDR2 (germline): MNHNS, SASEGT. This CDR3 is 17 amino acids long. V was cut by 6 bases and J by 0 bases, with 18 bases left in between. CDR3 region: CASSELTGLSSYNEQFF. The CDR3 DNA reads TGTGCCAGCAGCGAACTTACCGGGCTTAGCTCCTACAATGAGCAGTTCTTC.

V is TRBV5-4 and J is TRBJ2-7; D may be TRBD2 (7 bases). The CDR3 covers 13 residues. V lost 2 bases, J lost 5 bases, and 11 bases lay in between. Germline V gene lookup returns CDR1 SGHNT and CDR2 YYREEE (reference sequence). The CDR3 bases are TGTGCCAGCAGCTTCCGGGGGGCGGACGAGCAGTACTTC. This gives the protein CASSFRGADEQYF.

A word on this clone: This sample includes further DNA sequences coding for the same CDR3. The genes are TRBV5-8 and TRBJ2-7; tentatively, D is TRBD2 (6 bases). CDR3 length: 14 residues. In germline, CDR1 is SGHTS, CDR2 YDEGEE. Trimming took off 0 bases at V and 2 bases at J, with 9 bases between the two ends. CDR3 in DNA: TGTGCCAGCAGCTTGGTTCGGGGGACCTACGAGCAGTACTTC. Translated, it gives CASSLVRGTYEQYF.

As DNA, the CDR3 is TGTGCCAGCAGCTCCCCACTGGGGGGGAGGGGCGGCACCGGGGAGCTGTTTTTT. Translating gives CASSSPLGGRGGTGELFF. This sequence joins TRBV11-2 and TRBJ2-2, with 7 bases aligning to TRBD2. The CDR3 is 18 amino acids. V lost 4 bases, J lost 4 bases, and 15 bases stayed unmatched. CDR1 and CDR2 (germline): SGHAT, FQNNGV. Drawing the rest from reference TRBV11-2 and TRBJ2-2, the complete variable domain is EAGVAQSPRYKIIEKRQSVAFWCNPISGHATLYWYQQILGQGPKLLIQFQNNGVVDDSQLPKDRFSAERLKGVDSTLKIQPAKLEDSAVYLCASSSPLGGRGGTGELFFGEGSRLTVL.

This chain connects TRBV30 to TRBJ1-2, with no clear D. The CDR3 contains 14 residues. The germline V and J ends were trimmed by 0 bases and 3 bases, with 11 bases remaining between them. Per the germline V gene, CDR1 is GTSNPN and CDR2 is SVGIG (reference sequence). The chain's CDR3 is CAWSVGGSHYGYTF. CDR3 coding DNA: TGTGCCTGGAGTGTAGGTGGCAGCCACTATGGCTACACCTTC.

The sample holds one count of this clone. The chain links TRBV5-6 to TRBJ2-7, with D possibly matching TRBD2 (6 bases). CDR1 and CDR2 (germline): SGHDT, YYEEEE. Trimming took 0 bases from V and 7 from J, leaving 11 bases between them. CDR3 length: 13 amino acids. The DNA for the CDR3 is TGTGCCAGCAGCTTGGGGAGGGTGGGGGAGCAGTACTTC. Amino acid sequence: CASSLGRVGEQYF.